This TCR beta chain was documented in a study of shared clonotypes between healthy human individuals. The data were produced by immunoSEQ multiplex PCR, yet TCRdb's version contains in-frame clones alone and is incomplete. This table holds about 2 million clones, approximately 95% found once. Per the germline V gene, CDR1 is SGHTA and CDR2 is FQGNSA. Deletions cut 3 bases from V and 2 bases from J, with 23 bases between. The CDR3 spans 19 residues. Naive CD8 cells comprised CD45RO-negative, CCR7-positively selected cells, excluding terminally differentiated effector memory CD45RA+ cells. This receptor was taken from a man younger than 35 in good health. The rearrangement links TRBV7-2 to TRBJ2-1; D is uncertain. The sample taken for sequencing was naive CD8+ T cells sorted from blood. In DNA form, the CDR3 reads TGTGCCAGCAGCTTTCAATACGCCGGACCAGCTAACCCCTACAATGAGCAGTTCTTC. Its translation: CASSFQYAGPANPYNEQFF.